This T cell receptor (beta chain) was sequenced for a study of blood T cell repertoires in COVID-19. Sequencing was performed with immunoSEQ multiplex PCR; in TCRdb, only in-frame clones are kept and a portion is missing. The table shows about 280,000 clones, with roughly 85% occurring only once. The clonotype originates from a woman between 45 and 60 years old who had recovered from COVID-19. Sequencing was done on a sample of peripheral blood.

CDR3 DNA: TGTGCCGGGAGGACAGGGGCGGAGTACGAGCAGTACTTC. This codes for CAGRTGAEYEQYF. The chain combines TRBV7-9 with TRBJ2-7, with 9 bases fitting TRBD1. The CDR3 loop spans 13 amino acids. The germline V gene has CDR1 SEHNR and CDR2 FQNEAQ (reference sequence). The junction had 9 bases not matched to a gene; V was cut back by 11 bases and J by 4 bases. Variable domain in full (rest from reference TRBV7-9 and TRBJ2-7): DTGVSQNPRHKITKRGQNVTFRCDPISEHNRLYWYRQTLGQGPEFLTYFQNEAQLEKSRLLSDRFSAERPKGSFSTLEIQRTEQGDSAMYLCAGRTGAEYEQYFGPGTRLTVT.